This is a list of T cell receptor beta chains from one sample in a study of T cell repertoires in cytomegalovirus infection. No antigens are known for them. TCRdb ran MiXCR on the reads and lists one entry per CDR3 protein. The table shows roughly 800,000 distinct CDR3 sequences, with approximately 32% occurring only once. This material consisted of cultured CD8+ T cells from PBMCs, taken from culture after CMV antigen stimulation. These receptors were taken from a human donor in good health (CMV status not recorded). Some clones in this sample may be carry-over from other donors' samples. The CDR3 runs from the conserved cysteine through the conserved F or W. The D gene is left open where the match is weak. Clone size appears in some rows only: once, few, many, or a class for an expanded clone.

>TRBV6-2/TRBV6-3|.|TRBJ2-2|many|18
TGTGCCAGCAGTTACCAACTAACCCCTGAGAAATTCGCCGGGGAGCTGTTTTTT
CASSYQLTPEKFAGELFF
>TRBV27|TRBD1|TRBJ1-2|.|14
TGTGCCAGCATCTCAGGGACAGGGAACGGTGGCTACACCTTC
CASISGTGNGGYTF
>TRBV15|TRBD1|TRBJ1-2|few|14
TGTGCCACCATACACAGGGGGCGCGACTATGGCTACACCTTC
CATIHRGRDYGYTF
>TRBV2|TRBD1|TRBJ1-2|.|16
TGTGCCAGCAGTGTTAGCTGGGGACAGGGGGACGATGGCTACACCTTC
CASSVSWGQGDDGYTF
>TRBV27|TRBD1|TRBJ1-1|.|16
TGTGCCAGCAGTTTATCGGCCGGGACAGGGAAGGCTGAAGCTTTCTTT
CASSLSAGTGKAEAFF
>TRBV3-1|.|TRBJ2-3|few|15
TGTGCCAGCAGCCAAGATGGAGGGATCGCAGATACGCAGTATTTT
CASSQDGGIADTQYF
>TRBV12-3/TRBV12-4|.|TRBJ1-6|many|17
TGTGCCAGCAGTCTCAAGGACCGGCAACGCTATAATTCACCCCTCCACTTT
CASSLKDRQRYNSPLHF
>TRBV11-3|.|TRBJ1-1|.|14
TGTGCCAGCAGCTCGTACGGGGAGAACACTGAAGCTTTCTTT
CASSSYGENTEAFF
>TRBV2|.|TRBJ1-5|.|14
TGTGCCAGCAGTGAGACCGGGGCTCGGCAGCCCCAGCATTTT
CASSETGARQPQHF
>TRBV7-9|.|TRBJ2-7|few|13
TGTGCCAGCGGCCGGGACAACTCCTACGAGCAGTACTTC
CASGRDNSYEQYF
>TRBV2|.|TRBJ1-3|.|13
TGTGCCAGCAGTGACAGGGTCCCTGACACCATATATTTT
CASSDRVPDTIYF
>TRBV28|.|TRBJ1-4|.|15
TGTGCCAGCAGTTTCATTACAGGGACTAATGAAAAACTGTTTTTT
CASSFITGTNEKLFF
>TRBV2|.|TRBJ1-5|.|17
TGTGCCAGCAGTGGGGGTGGTGATCAGCTACTTCGACAGCCCCAGCATTTT
CASSGGGDQLLRQPQHF
>TRBV5-6|.|TRBJ2-1|.|16
TGTGCCAGCAGCTTGGAGGTTGGACTATACTACAATGAGCAGTTCTTC
CASSLEVGLYYNEQFF
>TRBV6-9|.|TRBJ1-1|few|17
TGTGCCAGCAGTTACGCAGCCCGGGAGGGGATGAACACTGAAGCTTTCTTT
CASSYAAREGMNTEAFF
>TRBV6-5|.|TRBJ2-3|.|11
TGTGCCAGCAGGGCTAGCCGTACGCAGTATTTT
CASRASRTQYF
>TRBV7-9|.|TRBJ2-5|few|19
TGTGCCAGCAGCTTAGTCGGGATCGGGAGACCGGGGCCGGGGGAGACCCAGTACTTC
CASSLVGIGRPGPGETQYF
>TRBV20-1|TRBD1|TRBJ2-1|.|15
TGCAGTGCTAGAGGGCTCGGACAGGACTCCAATGAGCAGTTCTTC
CSARGLGQDSNEQFF
>TRBV19|.|TRBJ1-1|.|12
TGTGCCAGTACCCTCGGCCGCACTGAAGCTTTCTTT
CASTLGRTEAFF
>TRBV4-3|.|TRBJ2-5|many|15
TGCGCCAGCAGCCAGGTTGGACGGCTCCAAGAGACCCAGTACTTC
CASSQVGRLQETQYF
>TRBV10-3|TRBD2|TRBJ2-1|few|12
TGTGCCATCAGGCAAGGGAGGGATGAGCAGTTCTTC
CAIRQGRDEQFF
>TRBV5-6|.|TRBJ2-3|few|16
TGTGCCAGCAGCTTAGTTGGGGGCCTCTATCACGATACGCAGTATTTT
CASSLVGGLYHDTQYF
>TRBV28|TRBD1|TRBJ2-1|.|17
TGTGCCAGCAGTTTTCCCCGGACAGGGAAAAGGTACAATGAGCAGTTCTTC
CASSFPRTGKRYNEQFF
>TRBV12-3/TRBV12-4|.|TRBJ1-4|.|13
TGTGCCAGCAGTCCGACTGGGGTTGAAAAACTGTTTTTT
CASSPTGVEKLFF
>TRBV9|.|TRBJ1-5|few|15
TGTGCCAGCAGCGTAGGGGGGGGAGTGAATCAGCCCCAGCATTTT
CASSVGGGVNQPQHF
>TRBV6-2/TRBV6-3|.|TRBJ2-5|few|14
TGTGCCAGCAGCAGGACAGCCTTGCTAGAGACCCAGTACTTC
CASSRTALLETQYF
>TRBV27|.|TRBJ2-5|many|13
TGTGCCAGCAGTTTGACAGGAGGAGAGACCCAGTACTTC
CASSLTGGETQYF
>TRBV7-6|TRBD2|TRBJ2-3|few|16
TGTGCCAGCAGCATAAGGACTAGCGCTGTCACAGATACGCAGTATTTT
CASSIRTSAVTDTQYF
>TRBV6-8|TRBD1|TRBJ1-2|.|14
TGTGCCAGCAGTTACTCGGGACAGGAGGAACTGGACACCTTC
CASSYSGQEELDTF
>TRBV4-3|.|TRBJ2-3|.|15
TGCGCCAGCAGCCAAGTCCAGGGGAACACAGATACGCAGTATTTT
CASSQVQGNTDTQYF
>TRBV4-3|.|TRBJ2-1|few|15
TGCGCCAGCAGCCAAGATCGGACGTTTTCCAATGAGCAGTTCTTC
CASSQDRTFSNEQFF
>TRBV7-6|.|TRBJ2-1|.|13
TGTGCTAGCAGCTCGATACAGTACAATGAGCAGTTCTTC
CASSSIQYNEQFF
>TRBV7-9|.|TRBJ2-1|.|15
TGTGCCAGCAGCTTAGGAGGGTTAATGTACAATGAGCAGTTCTTC
CASSLGGLMYNEQFF
>TRBV7-6|.|TRBJ1-1|.|11
TGTGCCAGCATCTCAGATCGTGAAGCTTTCTTT
CASISDREAFF
>TRBV20-1|.|TRBJ2-1|few|15
TGCAGTGCTAGGAACTCCCTTAGCTCCTACAATGAGCAGTTCTTC
CSARNSLSSYNEQFF
>TRBV29-1|TRBD2|TRBJ2-5|few|15
TGCAGCGTTGAAGGAGAGCGGGGAAACCAAGAGACCCAGTACTTC
CSVEGERGNQETQYF
>TRBV27|TRBD2|TRBJ2-1|.|14
TGTGCCAGCAGTTTCGGGGGGGCCCAGAATGAGCAGTTCTTC
CASSFGGAQNEQFF
>TRBV7-9|.|TRBJ1-1|.|15
TGTGCCAGCAGGGGAGAGGTCTCGGTGGACACTGAAGCTTTCTTT
CASRGEVSVDTEAFF
>TRBV27|.|TRBJ2-2|.|14
TGTGCCAGCAGTTTAGGAGCGGAAGTCGGGGAGCTGTTTTTT
CASSLGAEVGELFF
>TRBV7-6|TRBD1|TRBJ2-5|.|14
TGTGCCAGCAGCGCAGGACAGGGGGTGGAGACCCAGTACTTC
CASSAGQGVETQYF
>TRBV19|TRBD2|TRBJ2-1|.|14
TGTGCCAGTAGCACTAGCGGGGGGATGAATGAGCAGTTCTTC
CASSTSGGMNEQFF
>TRBV20-1|.|TRBJ1-1|.|13
TGCAGTGCCTTAAAGGTCGATGGGACTGAAGCTTTCTTT
CSALKVDGTEAFF
>TRBV7-6|TRBD1|TRBJ2-1|few|14
TGTGCCAGCAGCTTAGAGGGGGCGGACAATGAGCAGTTCTTC
CASSLEGADNEQFF
>TRBV20-1|TRBD1|TRBJ1-2|few|15
TGCAGTGCTAGAGATATAAGGGACAGGGAGAATGGCTACACCTTC
CSARDIRDRENGYTF
>TRBV5-4|.|TRBJ2-7|few|13
TGTGCCAGCAGCTTGGATGGGGATTACGAGCAGTACTTC
CASSLDGDYEQYF
>TRBV6-8|TRBD1|TRBJ1-2|.|17
TGTGCCAGCAGTTACGGGCGAGGCAGGGGGCTTGGCTATGGCTACACCTTC
CASSYGRGRGLGYGYTF
>TRBV4-2|.|TRBJ1-6|few|14
TGTGCCAGCGCCGTGGGAGATGATAATTCACCCCTCCACTTT
CASAVGDDNSPLHF
>TRBV19|.|TRBJ1-1|few|13
TGTGCCAGTAGTATAGTGACGAACACTGAAGCTTTCTTT
CASSIVTNTEAFF